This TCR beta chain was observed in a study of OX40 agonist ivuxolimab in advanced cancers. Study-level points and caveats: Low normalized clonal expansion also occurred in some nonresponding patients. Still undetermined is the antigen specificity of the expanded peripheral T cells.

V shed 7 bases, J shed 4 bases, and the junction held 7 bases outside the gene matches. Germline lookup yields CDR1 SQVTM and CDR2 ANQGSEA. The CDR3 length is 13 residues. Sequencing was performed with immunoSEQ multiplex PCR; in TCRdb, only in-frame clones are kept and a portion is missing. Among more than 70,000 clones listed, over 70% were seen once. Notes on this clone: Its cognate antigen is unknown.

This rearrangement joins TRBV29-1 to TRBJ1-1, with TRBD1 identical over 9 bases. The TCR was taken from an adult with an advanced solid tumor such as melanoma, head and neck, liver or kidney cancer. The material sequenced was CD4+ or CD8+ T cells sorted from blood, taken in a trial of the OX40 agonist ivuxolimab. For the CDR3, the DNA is TGCAGCGGGGGGACAGGGTTGATCACTGAAGCTTTCTTT. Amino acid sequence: CSGGTGLITEAFF.